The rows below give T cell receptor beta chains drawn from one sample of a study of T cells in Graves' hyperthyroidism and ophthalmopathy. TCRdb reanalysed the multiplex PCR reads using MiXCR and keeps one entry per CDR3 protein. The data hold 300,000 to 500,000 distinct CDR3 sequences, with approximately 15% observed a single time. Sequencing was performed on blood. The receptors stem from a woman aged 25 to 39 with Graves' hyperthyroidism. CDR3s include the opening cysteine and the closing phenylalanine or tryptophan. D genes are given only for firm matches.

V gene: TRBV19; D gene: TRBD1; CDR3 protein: CASSSLDRARTDTQYF
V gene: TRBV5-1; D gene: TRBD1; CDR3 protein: CASSLRDRGLSDGYTF
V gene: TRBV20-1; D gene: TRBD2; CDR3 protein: CSARDGAGVIGEQFF
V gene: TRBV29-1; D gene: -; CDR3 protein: CSVEPDGRYEQYF
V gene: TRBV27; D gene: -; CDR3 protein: CASSSLGLVNEQFF
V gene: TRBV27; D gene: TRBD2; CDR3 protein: CASSFSGTSGRIYEQYF
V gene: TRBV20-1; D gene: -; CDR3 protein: CSARALQGTTYEQYF
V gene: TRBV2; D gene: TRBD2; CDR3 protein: CASSPGRGTTYNEQFF
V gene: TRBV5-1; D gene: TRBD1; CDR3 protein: CASSQDREGLAKNIQYF
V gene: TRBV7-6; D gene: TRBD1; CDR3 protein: CASSPRTGSSEAFF
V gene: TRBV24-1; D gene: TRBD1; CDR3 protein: CATMHSSGGTTSTDTQYF
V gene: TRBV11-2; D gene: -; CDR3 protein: CASSLQGIPYEQYF
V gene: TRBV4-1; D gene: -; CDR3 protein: CASSQYLGEFNQPQHF
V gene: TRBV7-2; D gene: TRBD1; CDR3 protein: CASRPPGQGPYEQYF
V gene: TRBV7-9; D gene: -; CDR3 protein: CASSLVATNYGYTF
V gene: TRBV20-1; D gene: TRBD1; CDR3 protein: CSARDMDRHYEQYF
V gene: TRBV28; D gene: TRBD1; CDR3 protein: CASDPGQNYGYTF
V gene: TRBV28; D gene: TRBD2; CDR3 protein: CASRGASGSGGTGELFF
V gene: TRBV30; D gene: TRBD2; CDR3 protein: CAWSPGWASGEQFF